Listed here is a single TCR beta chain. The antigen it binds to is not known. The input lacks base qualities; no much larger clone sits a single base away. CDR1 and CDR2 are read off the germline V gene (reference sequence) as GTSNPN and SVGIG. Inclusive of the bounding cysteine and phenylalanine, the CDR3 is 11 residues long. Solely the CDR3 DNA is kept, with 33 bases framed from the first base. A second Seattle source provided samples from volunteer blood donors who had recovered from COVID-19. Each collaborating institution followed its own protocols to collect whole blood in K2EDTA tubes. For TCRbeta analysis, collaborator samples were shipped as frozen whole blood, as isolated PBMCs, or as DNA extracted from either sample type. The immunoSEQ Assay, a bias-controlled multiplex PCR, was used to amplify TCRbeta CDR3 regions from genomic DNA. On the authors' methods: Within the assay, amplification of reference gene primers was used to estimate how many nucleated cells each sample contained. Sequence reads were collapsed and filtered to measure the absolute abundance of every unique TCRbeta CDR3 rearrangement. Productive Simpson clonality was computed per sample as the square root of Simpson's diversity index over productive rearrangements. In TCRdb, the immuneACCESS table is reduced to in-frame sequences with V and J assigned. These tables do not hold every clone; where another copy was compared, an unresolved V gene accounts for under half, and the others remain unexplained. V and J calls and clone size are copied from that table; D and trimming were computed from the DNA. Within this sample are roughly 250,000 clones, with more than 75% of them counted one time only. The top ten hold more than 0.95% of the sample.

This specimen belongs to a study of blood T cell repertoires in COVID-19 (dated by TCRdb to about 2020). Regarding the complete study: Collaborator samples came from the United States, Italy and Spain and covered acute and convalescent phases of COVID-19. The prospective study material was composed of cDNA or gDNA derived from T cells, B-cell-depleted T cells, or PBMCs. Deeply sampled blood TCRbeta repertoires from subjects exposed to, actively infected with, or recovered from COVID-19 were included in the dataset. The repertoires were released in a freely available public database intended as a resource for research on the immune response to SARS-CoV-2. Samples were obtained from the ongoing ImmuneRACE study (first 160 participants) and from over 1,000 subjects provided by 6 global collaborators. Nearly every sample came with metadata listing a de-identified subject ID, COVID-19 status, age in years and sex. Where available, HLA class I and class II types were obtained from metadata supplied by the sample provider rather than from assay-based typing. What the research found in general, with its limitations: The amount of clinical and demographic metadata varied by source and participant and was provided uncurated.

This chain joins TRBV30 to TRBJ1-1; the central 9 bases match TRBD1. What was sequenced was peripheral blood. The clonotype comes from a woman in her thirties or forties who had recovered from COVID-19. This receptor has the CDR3 CATGGYTEAFF. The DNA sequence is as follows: TGTGCGACAGGGGGTTACACTGAAGCTTTCTTT.